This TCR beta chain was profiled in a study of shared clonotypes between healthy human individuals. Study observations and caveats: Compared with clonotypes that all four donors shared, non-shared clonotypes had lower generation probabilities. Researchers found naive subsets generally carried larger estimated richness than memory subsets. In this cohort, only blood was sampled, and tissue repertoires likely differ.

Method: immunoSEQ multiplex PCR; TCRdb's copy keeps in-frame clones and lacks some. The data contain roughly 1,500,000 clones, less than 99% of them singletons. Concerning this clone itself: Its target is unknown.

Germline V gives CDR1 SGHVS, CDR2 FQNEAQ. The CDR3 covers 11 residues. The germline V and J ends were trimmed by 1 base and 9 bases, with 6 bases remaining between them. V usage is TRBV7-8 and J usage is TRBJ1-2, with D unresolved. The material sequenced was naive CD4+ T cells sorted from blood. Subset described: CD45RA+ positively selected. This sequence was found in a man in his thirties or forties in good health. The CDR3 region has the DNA TGTGCCAGCAGCTTAGACAGCCGCTACACCTTC. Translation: CASSLDSRYTF.